Described below is a single TCR beta chain sequence and its context. Preparation of the TCRbeta library involved a method that used unique molecular identifiers. TCRdb called the PCR reads again in MiXCR, with one record for every CDR3 protein. The top ten clones hold around 4% of a sample with about 410,000 distinct CDR3 sequences, 20% of them seen once. In germline, CDR1 is MDHEN, CDR2 SYDVKM. The CDR3 extends over 11 amino acids. V lost 11 bases, J lost 4 bases, and 4 bases stayed unmatched. The record originates from a study of T-cell reconstitution after alpha-beta-depleted transplantation in children.

The V call is TRBV28, the J call TRBJ2-5; 7 bases align to TRBD2. This TCR was sampled from a human donor who donated a stem cell graft to a child with acute myeloid leukemia. The sequencing used PBMCs from the stem cell graft donor, collected from the stem cell graft. The CDR3 DNA sequence: TGTGCCGGGGGGGACCGAGAGACCCAGTACTTC. This encodes CAGGDRETQYF.